This TCR beta chain was observed in a study of T-cell memory formation after mild COVID-19 (dated by TCRdb to the early 2020s). Turning to the overall study: Most TCR sequence clusters were specific to one of the two donors. Longitudinal TCRalpha and TCRbeta repertoire sequencing tracked T-cell clones expanding and contracting after mild COVID-19 in two donors. Two young, previously healthy adult volunteers made up the cohort, one male and one female.

General conclusions and limits of the study: Only a couple of mild cases were covered by the study, and larger cohorts that include severe cases with pre-infection samples were considered necessary. Some responding clones were found in pre-infection memory, which suggests that pre-existing cross-reactive memory T cells took part in the SARS-CoV-2 response. From day 15 to 85, contracting clones showed balanced CD4/CD8 phenotypes, whereas a second wave of clones that expanded from day 15 to 37 leaned towards CD4+. Contracting CD4+ clones were found mainly in CM and EM memory subsets, while CD8+ clones were enriched in EMRA. SARS-CoV-2 specificity of the second-wave clones peaking on day 37 was not confirmed.

Remarks on this clonotype: The specificity of this receptor is unknown. No base qualities exist here, and no much larger clone lies one base off it.

Ficoll-Paque density gradient centrifugation was the method used to isolate PBMCs. The listed sequencing device is Illumina NovaSeq 6000. Using 5'RACE with constant-segment primers, TCRalpha and TCRbeta cDNA libraries were constructed, with sample barcodes and unique molecular identifiers added in the process. Trizol reagent was used to extract RNA from every sample. The libraries were amplified in two PCR steps, and the second step added a second sample barcode and Illumina TruSeq adapters. Sequencing of libraries was performed on an Illumina NovaSeq with 2 x 150 bp paired-end reads. The original pipeline was this. The reads were demultiplexed and collapsed into UMI-guided consensus sequences using migec v1.2.7. Using mixcr v2.1.11, UMI consensuses were aligned to TRA and TRB V and J templates and then assembled into clonotypes. Expanded or contracted clonotypes were those called significant by both edgeR and NoisET, with noise models trained on biological replicates. For edgeR calls, the cutoffs were a false discovery rate-adjusted p below 0.01 and a log2 fold-change threshold of 1. As an exploratory analysis of dynamics, max-normalized trajectories of the 1000 most abundant clonotypes were examined by PCA with hierarchical clustering. Separately sequenced CD4+ and CD8+ repertoires were used to assign a CD4 or CD8 phenotype to each responding clone. TCRdb reanalyzed the raw reads on its own, using fastp at Q25 for trimming and MiXCR for clone calling, and kept in-frame beta chains. Each entry merges the rows of one CDR3 protein and shows their most common DNA and genes. TCRdb, not the authors, supplied the V and J calls. The sample yields roughly 130,000 distinct CDR3 sequences; approximately 15% were counted once. The ten largest clones add up to roughly 5.2% of the sample.

Sequences were obtained from PBMCs or a T cell subset sorted from them (not recorded which). This receptor was identified in a man between 18 and 29 years old who had mild COVID-19 (a few samples of this study predate the infection). The sample titles of this study are shuffled in the database, so cell type and time point are left out; the donor was told from shared clones.

The base sequence is TGTGCCAGCAGTAGATTAGGGATTGGTAACACTGAAGCTTTCTTT. This translates into CASSRLGIGNTEAFF. Recombination joined TRBV12-3 or TRBV12-4 with TRBJ1-1; the D gene identity is not certain. The CDR3 runs 15 amino acids, cysteine and phenylalanine included. Only CDR3 DNA is held: 45 bases, read in frame from base 1. Trimming takes 5 bases from V and 2 bases from J, and the germline ends sit 15 bases apart.